The 9 T cell receptor beta chains below come from one sample, sequenced in a study of blood T cell repertoires in COVID-19. Sequencing used immunoSEQ multiplex PCR; TCRdb keeps in-frame clones, though not all of them. The profile shows fewer than 250,000 clones, about 90% of them singletons. Sequencing was done on a sample of PBMCs or T cells enriched from blood (not recorded which). These receptors were obtained from a woman aged 50 to 60 with acute COVID-19.

The chain links TRBV27 to TRBJ2-3, with 7 nucleotides matching TRBD2. Germline V gene sequence: CDR1 MNHEY, CDR2 SMNVEV (reference sequence). V trimming: 4 bases; J trimming: 4 bases; junction bases outside the gene matches: 8. This CDR3 region has 15 residues. The CDR3 sequence: CASSSRRGTSDTQYF. In nucleotides, the CDR3 is TGTGCCAGCAGTTCCCGGCGGGGGACGTCAGATACGCAGTATTTT.

The J gene is TRBJ2-7, the V gene TRBV9; no clear D gene. This CDR3 region has 15 residues. Trimming took off 0 bases at V and 1 base at J, with 11 bases between the two ends. The germline CDR1 and CDR2 sequences are SGDLS and YYNGEE. The CDR3 sequence is CASSVDPVKSYEQYF. CDR3 bases: TGTGCCAGCAGCGTAGATCCAGTTAAATCCTACGAGCAGTACTTC.

For this clone: An end of the junction differs from the germline gene, which may be a read error. The chain has TRBV2 and TRBJ1-2; 7 positions match TRBD1. Germline CDR1 is SNHLY and CDR2 is FYNNEI. This CDR3 spans 14 amino acids. DNA of the CDR3: TGTGCCAGCAGAGAAGACAGGGCTCGGTATGGCTACACCTTC. Protein product: CASREDRARYGYTF.

The chain combines TRBV4-1 with TRBJ2-5, with a weak D call TRBD2 (6 bases). CDR1 is MGHRA and CDR2 is YSYEKL in the germline V gene. V was trimmed by 0 bases and J by 9 bases, leaving 11 bases between them. The CDR3 covers 13 residues. CDR3 nucleotide sequence: TGCGCCAGCAGCCAAGATGCGGGAAAGGCCCAGTACTTC. It encodes CASSQDAGKAQYF.

The chain links TRBV3-1 (or the pseudogene TRBV3-2) to TRBJ1-1; the D is unclear. CDR3 size: 13 residues. Trimming removed 6 bases at V and 5 bases at J, with 13 bases between. Germline V CDR1 and CDR2: LGHDT, YNNKEL (reference sequence). The CDR3 protein is CASSPEVWTEAFF. In DNA form, the CDR3 reads TGTGCCAGCAGTCCCGAGGTATGGACTGAAGCTTTCTTT.

This chain connects TRBV7-2 to TRBJ1-6; maybe TRBD1 (5 bases). V gave up 1 base and J gave up 9 bases, with 7 bases separating them. The CDR3 runs 13 residues. The germline gives CDR1 SGHTA, CDR2 FQGNSA. This CDR3 reads CASSLGQGSPLHF. The CDR3 coding sequence is TGTGCCAGCAGCTTAGGTCAGGGTTCACCCCTCCACTTT.

The rearrangement joins TRBV6-5 to TRBJ1-2, with a possible D match to TRBD1 (6 bases). CDR1 and CDR2 (germline): MNHEY, SVGAGI. Trimming took 2 bases from V and 2 from J, leaving 15 bases between them. The CDR3 consists of 16 residues. The CDR3 DNA follows: TGTGCCAGCAGTTACACTTTCACAGGGACCAACTATGGCTACACCTTC. Translated, it gives CASSYTFTGTNYGYTF.

CDR3 sequence: CASKNGVGADTQYF. The CDR3 DNA reads as TGCGCCAGCAAGAATGGAGTAGGGGCAGATACGCAGTATTTT. The rearrangement links TRBV5-1 to TRBJ2-3; D possibly corresponds to TRBD1 (5 bases). The CDR3 contains 14 residues. Germline V gives CDR1 SGHRS, CDR2 YFSETQ. Trimming left V 6 bases short and J 4 bases short, with 15 bases between.

The chain uses TRBV7-9 and TRBJ2-3, with D possibly matching TRBD1 (5 bases). The CDR3 runs to 14 residues. Trimming removed 5 bases from V and 2 bases from J, with 11 bases in between. Germline CDR1 is SEHNR and CDR2 is FQNEAQ (reference sequence). The CDR3 DNA follows: TGTGCCAGCAGCCCCGGACAACTCACAGATACGCAGTATTTT. It is translated as CASSPGQLTDTQYF.